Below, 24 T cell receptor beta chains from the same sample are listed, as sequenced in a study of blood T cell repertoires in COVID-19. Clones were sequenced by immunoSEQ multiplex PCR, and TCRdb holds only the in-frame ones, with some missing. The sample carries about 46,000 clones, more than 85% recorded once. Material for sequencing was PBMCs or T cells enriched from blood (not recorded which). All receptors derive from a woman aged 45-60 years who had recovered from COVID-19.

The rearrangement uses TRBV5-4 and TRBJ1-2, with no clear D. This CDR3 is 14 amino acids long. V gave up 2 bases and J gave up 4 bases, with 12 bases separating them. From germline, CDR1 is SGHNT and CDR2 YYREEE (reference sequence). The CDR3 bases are TGTGCCAGCAGCTTTTCTGAGGCTGGCTATGGCTACACCTTC. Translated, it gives CASSFSEAGYGYTF.

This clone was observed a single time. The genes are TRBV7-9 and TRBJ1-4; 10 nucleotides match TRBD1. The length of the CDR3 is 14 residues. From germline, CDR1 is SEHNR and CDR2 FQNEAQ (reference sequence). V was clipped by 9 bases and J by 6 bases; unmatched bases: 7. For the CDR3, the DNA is TGTGCCAGTACGCCCGGGACAGGGGATGAAAAACTGTTTTTT. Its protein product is CASTPGTGDEKLFF. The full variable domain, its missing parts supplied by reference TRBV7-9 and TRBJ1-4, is DTGVSQNPRHKITKRGQNVTFRCDPISEHNRLYWYRQTLGQGPEFLTYFQNEAQLEKSRLLSDRFSAERPKGSFSTLEIQRTEQGDSAMYLCASTPGTGDEKLFFGSGTQLSVL.

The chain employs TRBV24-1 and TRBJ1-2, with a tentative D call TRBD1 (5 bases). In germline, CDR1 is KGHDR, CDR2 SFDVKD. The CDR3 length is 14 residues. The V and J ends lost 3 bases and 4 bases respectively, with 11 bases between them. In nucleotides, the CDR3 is TGTGCCACCAGTGATGCCGGGACTCGCTATGGCTACACCTTC. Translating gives CATSDAGTRYGYTF.

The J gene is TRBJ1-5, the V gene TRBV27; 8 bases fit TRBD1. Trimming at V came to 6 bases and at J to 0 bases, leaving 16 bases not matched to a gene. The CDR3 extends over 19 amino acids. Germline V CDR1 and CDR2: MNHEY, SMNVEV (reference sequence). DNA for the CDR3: TGTGCCAGCAGCCAATATTCAGGGGGCCCCGCGTATAGCAATCAGCCCCAGCATTTT. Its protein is CASSQYSGGPAYSNQPQHF.

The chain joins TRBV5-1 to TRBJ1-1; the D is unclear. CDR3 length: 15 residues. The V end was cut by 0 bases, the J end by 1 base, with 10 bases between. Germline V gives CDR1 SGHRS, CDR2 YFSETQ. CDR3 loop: CASSLEGGKNTEAFF. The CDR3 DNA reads TGCGCCAGCAGCTTGGAGGGAGGGAAGAACACTGAAGCTTTCTTT.

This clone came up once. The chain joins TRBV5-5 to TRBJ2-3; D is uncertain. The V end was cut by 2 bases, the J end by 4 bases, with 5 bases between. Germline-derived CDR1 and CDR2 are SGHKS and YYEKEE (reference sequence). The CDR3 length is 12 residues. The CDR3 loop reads CASSFLADTQYF. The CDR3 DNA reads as TGTGCCAGCAGCTTCCTAGCAGATACGCAGTATTTT. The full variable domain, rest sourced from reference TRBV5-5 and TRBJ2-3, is DAGVTQSPTHLIKTRGQQVTLRCSPISGHKSVSWYQQVLGQGPQFIFQYYEKEERGRGNFPDRFSARQFPNYSSELNVNALLLGDSALYLCASSFLADTQYFGPGTRLTVL.

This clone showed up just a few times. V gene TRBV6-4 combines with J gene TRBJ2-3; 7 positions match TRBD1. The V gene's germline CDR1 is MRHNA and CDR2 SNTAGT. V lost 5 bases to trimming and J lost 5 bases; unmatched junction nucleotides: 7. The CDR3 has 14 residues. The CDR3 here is CASSLQGMQDTQYF. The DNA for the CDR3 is TGTGCCAGCAGTCTACAGGGGATGCAAGATACGCAGTATTTT.

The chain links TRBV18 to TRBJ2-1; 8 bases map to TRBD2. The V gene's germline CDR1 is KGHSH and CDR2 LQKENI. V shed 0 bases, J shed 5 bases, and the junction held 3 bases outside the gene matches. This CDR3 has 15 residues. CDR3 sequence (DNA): TGTGCCAGCTCACCACCGTCACTAGCGGACAATGAGCAGTTCTTC. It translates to CASSPPSLADNEQFF.

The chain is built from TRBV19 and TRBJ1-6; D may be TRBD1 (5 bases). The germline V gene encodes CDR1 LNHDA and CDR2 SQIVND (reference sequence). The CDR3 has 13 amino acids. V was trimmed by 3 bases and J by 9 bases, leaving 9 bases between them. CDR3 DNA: TGTGCCAGTAGTATGCTCGACAGTTCACCCCTCCACTTT. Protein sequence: CASSMLDSSPLHF.

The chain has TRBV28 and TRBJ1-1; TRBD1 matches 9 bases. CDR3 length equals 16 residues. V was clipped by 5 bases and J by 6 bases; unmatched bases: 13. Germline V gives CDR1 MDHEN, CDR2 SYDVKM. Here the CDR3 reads CASSLTGTDRGSEAFF. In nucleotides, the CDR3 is TGTGCCAGCAGTCTAACTGGTACGGACAGGGGATCTGAAGCTTTCTTT.

The CDR3 DNA follows: TGTGCCAGCAGTTTGTGGCAGAACAATGAGCAGTTCTTC. Translated: CASSLWQNNEQFF. The chain employs TRBV28 and TRBJ2-1; D gene uncertain. This CDR3 is built from 13 residues. Germline CDR1 and CDR2: MDHEN and SYDVKM. The germline V and J ends were trimmed by 3 bases and 5 bases, with 8 bases remaining between them. Combining the CDR3 with reference TRBV28 and TRBJ2-1 gives the whole variable domain DVKVTQSSRYLVKRTGEKVFLECVQDMDHENMFWYRQDPGLGLRLIYFSYDVKMKEKGDIPEGYSVSREKKERFSLILESASTNQTSMYLCASSLWQNNEQFFGPGTRLTVL.

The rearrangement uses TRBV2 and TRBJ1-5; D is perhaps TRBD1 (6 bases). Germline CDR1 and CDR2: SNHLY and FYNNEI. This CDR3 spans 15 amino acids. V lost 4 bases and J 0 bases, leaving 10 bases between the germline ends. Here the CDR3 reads CASSGDTHSNQPQHF. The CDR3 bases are TGTGCCAGCAGTGGGGACACCCATAGCAATCAGCCCCAGCATTTT.

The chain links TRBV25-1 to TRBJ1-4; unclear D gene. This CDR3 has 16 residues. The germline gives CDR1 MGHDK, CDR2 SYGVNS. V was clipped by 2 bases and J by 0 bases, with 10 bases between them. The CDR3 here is CASSEGLGATNEKLFF. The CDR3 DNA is TGTGCCAGCAGTGAAGGCCTAGGAGCAACTAATGAAAAACTGTTTTTT. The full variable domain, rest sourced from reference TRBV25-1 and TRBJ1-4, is EADIYQTPRYLVIGTGKKITLECSQTMGHDKMYWYQQDPGMELHLIHYSYGVNSTEKGDLSSESTVSRIRTEHFPLTLESARPSHTSQYLCASSEGLGATNEKLFFGSGTQLSVL.

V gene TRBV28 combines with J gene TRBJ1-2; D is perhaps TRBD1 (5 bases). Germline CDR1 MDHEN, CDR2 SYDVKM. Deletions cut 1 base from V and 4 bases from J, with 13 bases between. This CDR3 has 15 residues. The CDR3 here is CASSLSGSRSYGYTF. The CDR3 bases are TGTGCCAGCAGTTTATCAGGGTCACGATCCTATGGCTACACCTTC.

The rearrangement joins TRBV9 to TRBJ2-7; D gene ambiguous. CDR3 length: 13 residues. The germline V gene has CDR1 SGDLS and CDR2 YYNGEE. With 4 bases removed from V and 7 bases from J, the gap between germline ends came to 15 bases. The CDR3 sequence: CASSPDLSGEQYF. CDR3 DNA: TGTGCCAGCAGCCCCGACTTATCCGGGGAGCAGTACTTC.

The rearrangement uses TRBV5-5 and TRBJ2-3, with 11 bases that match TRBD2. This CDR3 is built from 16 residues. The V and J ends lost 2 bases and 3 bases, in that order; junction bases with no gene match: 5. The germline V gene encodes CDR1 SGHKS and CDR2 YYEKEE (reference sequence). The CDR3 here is CASSFSGGAGTDTQYF. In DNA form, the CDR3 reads TGTGCCAGCAGCTTTAGCGGGGGGGCCGGGACAGATACGCAGTATTTT.

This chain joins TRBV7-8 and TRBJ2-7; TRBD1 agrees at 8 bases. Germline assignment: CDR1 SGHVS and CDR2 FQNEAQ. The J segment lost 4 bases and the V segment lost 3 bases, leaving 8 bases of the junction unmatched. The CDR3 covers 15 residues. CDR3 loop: CASSLETGGLYEQYF. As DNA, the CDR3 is TGTGCCAGCAGCTTGGAAACAGGGGGGCTGTACGAGCAGTACTTC.

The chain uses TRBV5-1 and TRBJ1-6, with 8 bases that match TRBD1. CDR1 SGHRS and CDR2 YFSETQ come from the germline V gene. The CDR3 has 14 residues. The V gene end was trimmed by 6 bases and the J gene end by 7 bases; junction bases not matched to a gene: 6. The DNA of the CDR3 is TGCGCCAGCACGCGACAGGGGAAGAATTCACCCCTCCACTTT. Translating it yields CASTRQGKNSPLHF.

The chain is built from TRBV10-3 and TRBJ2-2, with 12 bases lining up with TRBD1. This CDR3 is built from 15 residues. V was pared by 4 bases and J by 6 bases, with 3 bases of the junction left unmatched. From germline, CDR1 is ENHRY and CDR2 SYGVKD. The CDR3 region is CAISGGTGGPGELFF. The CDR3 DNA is TGTGCCATCAGTGGGGGGACAGGGGGCCCCGGGGAGCTGTTTTTT.

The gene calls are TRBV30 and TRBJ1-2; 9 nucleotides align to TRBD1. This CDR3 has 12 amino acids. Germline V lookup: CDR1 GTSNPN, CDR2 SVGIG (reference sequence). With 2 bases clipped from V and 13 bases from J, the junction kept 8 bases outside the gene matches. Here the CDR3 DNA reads TGTGCCTGGAGTAACCCCCCGGGACAGGGCACCTTC. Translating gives CAWSNPPGQGTF.

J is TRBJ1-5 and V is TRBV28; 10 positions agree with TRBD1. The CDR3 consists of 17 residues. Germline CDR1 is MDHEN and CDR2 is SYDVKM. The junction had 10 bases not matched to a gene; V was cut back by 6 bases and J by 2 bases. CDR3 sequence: CASRGARQGARNQPQHF. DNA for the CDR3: TGTGCCAGCAGGGGGGCGCGACAGGGGGCACGCAATCAGCCCCAGCATTTT.

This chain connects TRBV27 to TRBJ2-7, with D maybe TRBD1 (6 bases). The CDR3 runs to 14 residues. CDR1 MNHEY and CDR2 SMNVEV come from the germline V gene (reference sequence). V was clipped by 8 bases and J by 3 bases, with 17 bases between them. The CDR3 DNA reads TGTGCCAGCGGCCCCAGGGGATCGGACTACGAGCAGTACTTC. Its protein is CASGPRGSDYEQYF.

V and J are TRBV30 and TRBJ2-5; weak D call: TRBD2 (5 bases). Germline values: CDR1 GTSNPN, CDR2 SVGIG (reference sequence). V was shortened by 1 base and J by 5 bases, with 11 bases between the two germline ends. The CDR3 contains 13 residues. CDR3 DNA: TGTGCCTGGAGTGGGACTGGACGGGAGACCCAGTACTTC. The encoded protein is CAWSGTGRETQYF. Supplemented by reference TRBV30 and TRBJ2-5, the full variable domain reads SQTIHQWPATLVQPVGSPLSLECTVEGTSNPNLYWYRQAAGRGLQLLFYSVGIGQISSEVPQNLSASRPQDRQFILSSKKLLLSDSGFYLCAWSGTGRETQYFGPGTRLLVL.

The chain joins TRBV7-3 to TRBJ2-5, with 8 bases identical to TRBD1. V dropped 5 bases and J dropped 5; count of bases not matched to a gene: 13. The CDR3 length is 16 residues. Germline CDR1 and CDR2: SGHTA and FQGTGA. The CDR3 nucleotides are TGTGCCAGCAGCCTAATCGGGACAGGAGGGCGCGAGACCCAGTACTTC. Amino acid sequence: CASSLIGTGGRETQYF.